Below are 8 T cell receptor beta chains sequenced from a single sample in a study of somatic mutations in cytotoxic T cells in rheumatoid arthritis. Sequencing used immunoSEQ multiplex PCR; TCRdb keeps in-frame clones, though not all of them. The table includes roughly 15,000 clones, just under 80% detected once. The specimen was CD8+ T cells sorted from blood. These receptor sequences come from an adult with rheumatoid arthritis.

This clone was counted once. The genes are TRBV9 and TRBJ2-3; 15 bases are a match to TRBD2. The CDR3 totals 18 residues. Trimming took 3 bases from V and 0 from J; bases not matched to a gene: 5. Germline CDR1 SGDLS, CDR2 YYNGEE. The CDR3 DNA sequence: TGTGCCAGCAGCGACGGGACTAGCGGGGGGCAAAGCACAGATACGCAGTATTTT. Residues: CASSDGTSGGQSTDTQYF. The full variable domain, in which reference TRBV9 and TRBJ2-3 provide the parts outside the CDR3, is DSGVTQTPKHLITATGQRVTLRCSPRSGDLSVYWYQQSLDQGLQFLIQYYNGEERAKGNILERFSAQQFPDLHSELNLSSLELGDSALYFCASSDGTSGGQSTDTQYFGPGTRLTVL.

This clone has a handful of counts. This chain joins TRBV25-1 and TRBJ2-1; possibly TRBD1 for D (5 bases). Germline V lookup: CDR1 MGHDK, CDR2 SYGVNS. Trimming took 6 bases from V and 7 from J, leaving 13 bases between them. This CDR3 spans 13 amino acids. The CDR3 DNA sequence: TGTGCCAGCAGGCCCACAGGCTGGAATGAGCAGTTCTTC. Amino acid sequence: CASRPTGWNEQFF. Full variable domain (rest looked up from reference TRBV25-1 and TRBJ2-1): EADIYQTPRYLVIGTGKKITLECSQTMGHDKMYWYQQDPGMELHLIHYSYGVNSTEKGDLSSESTVSRIRTEHFPLTLESARPSHTSQYLCASRPTGWNEQFFGPGTRLTVL.

J is TRBJ1-6 and V is TRBV27; no firm D call. Germline lookup yields CDR1 MNHEY and CDR2 SMNVEV (reference sequence). This CDR3 has 12 amino acids. Trimming left V 2 bases short and J 15 bases short, with 11 bases between. CDR3 protein: CASSLPTGLLHF. CDR3 DNA: TGTGCCAGCAGTTTACCAACCGGTCTCCTCCACTTT.

V is TRBV4-1 and J is TRBJ1-2; no clear D. The CDR3 sequence is 14 residues long. The V and J ends lost 3 bases and 8 bases respectively, with 16 bases between them. The germline CDR1 and CDR2 sequences are MGHRA and YSYEKL. CDR3 amino acids: CASSQVSAFFGYTF. In DNA form, the CDR3 reads TGCGCCAGCAGCCAGGTCTCAGCGTTCTTCGGCTACACCTTC.

The V and J genes are TRBV7-6 and TRBJ1-6; no clear D gene. Germline V gene sequence: CDR1 SGHVS, CDR2 FNYEAQ. The ends were cut back, 3 bases at V and 6 bases at J, with 9 bases in the middle. The CDR3 covers 14 residues. The CDR3 DNA reads as TGTGCCAGCAGCTTGGGCAGGCTTAATTCACCCCTCCACTTT. It translates to CASSLGRLNSPLHF.

The rearrangement uses TRBV4-1 and TRBJ2-7; D possibly corresponds to TRBD1 (5 bases). Germline V CDR1 and CDR2: MGHRA, YSYEKL. The V gene lost 1 base and the J gene lost 0 bases, with 7 bases spanning the gap. There are 14 residues in the CDR3. The CDR3 bases are TGCGCCAGCAGCCAAGGGACACCCTCCTACGAGCAGTACTTC. This gives the protein CASSQGTPSYEQYF.

The rearrangement links TRBV6-6 to TRBJ2-5, with 7 bases fitting TRBD1. With 2 bases clipped from V and 1 base from J, the junction kept 7 bases outside the gene matches. Germline CDR1 is MNHNY and CDR2 is SVGAGI (reference sequence). This CDR3 has 16 residues. The CDR3 sequence is CASSYPGQDLQETQYF. Here the CDR3 DNA reads TGTGCCAGCAGTTACCCAGGACAGGACCTCCAAGAGACCCAGTACTTC.

This clone appeared a single time. The J gene is TRBJ2-3, the V gene TRBV6-5; 9 bases are shared with TRBD2. J lost 3 bases, V lost 9 bases, and 4 bases had no gene match. From germline, CDR1 is MNHEY and CDR2 SVGAGI. The CDR3 sequence is 13 residues long. Here the CDR3 reads CASIAGATDTQYF. The DNA of the CDR3 is TGTGCCAGTATAGCGGGGGCGACAGATACGCAGTATTTT.